One sample yielded the 15 T cell receptor beta chains listed below, sequenced in a study of beta chain features in type 1 diabetes. All of the isolated RNA was reverse transcribed, so expressed TCRB transcripts were sequenced. Only in-frame clones appear in the TCRdb table, and some are missing; sequencing was by immunoSEQ multiplex PCR. The sample consists of about 660,000 clones, more than 13% of them appearing once. Study-level findings and limits: Shorter TCRB CDR3s, moderately but significantly so, were found in Type 1 diabetes patients in all four CD4+ subsets.

Their specific antigens are unknown. The sequenced material came from naive CD4+ T cells from blood. The receptors were gathered from a man younger than 35 with type 1 diabetes.

This clone appeared a few times. The gene calls are TRBV11-2 and TRBJ2-7, with 7 bases that match TRBD2. CDR3 size: 15 residues. CDR1 SGHAT and CDR2 FQNNGV come from the germline V gene. Trimming removed 0 bases from V and 4 bases from J; junction bases left unmatched: 6. The CDR3 loop is CASSLEGGPKYEQYF. CDR3 coding DNA: TGTGCCAGCAGCTTAGAGGGAGGGCCGAAATACGAGCAGTACTTC.

This clone has more than one count but fewer than ten. This rearrangement joins TRBV5-1 to TRBJ1-6; the D gene is possibly TRBD1 (5 bases). V was shortened by 1 base and J by 7 bases, with 15 bases between the two germline ends. In germline, CDR1 is SGHRS, CDR2 YFSETQ. The CDR3 runs to 16 residues. The CDR3 nucleotides read TGCGCCAGCAGCTTGCGGCCCGAGGGGCCAAATTCACCCCTCCACTTT. Protein product: CASSLRPEGPNSPLHF.

The gene calls are TRBV2 and TRBJ2-3; no clear D. The V gene lost 8 bases and the J gene lost 6 bases, with 9 bases spanning the gap. Germline V gene lookup returns CDR1 SNHLY and CDR2 FYNNEI. This CDR3 has 11 amino acids. CDR3 sequence reads: CASGTWDTQYF. CDR3 in DNA: TGTGCCAGCGGAACGTGGGATACGCAGTATTTT.

The rearrangement joins TRBV7-6 to TRBJ2-1; TRBD2 aligns across 12 bases. The ends lost 5 bases at V and 8 bases at J; junction bases unmatched: 10. The germline V gene encodes CDR1 SGHVS and CDR2 FNYEAQ. The CDR3 is made up of 16 amino acids. CDR3 sequence: CASSRPTSGSFDEQFF. For the CDR3, the DNA is TGTGCCAGCAGCCGCCCGACTAGCGGGAGTTTCGATGAGCAGTTCTTC.

On this clone itself: Other DNA sequences of this sample code for an identical CDR3. The rearrangement joins TRBV5-1 to TRBJ2-2; no definite D call. The CDR3 has 13 amino acids. Trimming cost V 0 bases and J 4 bases, with 4 bases left between them. In germline, CDR1 is SGHRS, CDR2 YFSETQ. The CDR3 nucleotides read TGCGCCAGCAGCTTGGGAGTCACCGGGGAGCTGTTTTTT. Its protein is CASSLGVTGELFF.

Worth noting for this clone: Other DNA sequences in this sample translate to the same CDR3. This chain uses TRBV5-1 with TRBJ2-3; TRBD2 might be the D (5 bases). The V and J ends lost 4 bases and 5 bases respectively, with 8 bases between them. This CDR3 comprises 12 residues. From germline, CDR1 is SGHRS and CDR2 YFSETQ. Written as DNA, the CDR3 is TGCGCCAGCAGCCCCGCGGGAGATACGCAGTATTTT. Protein: CASSPAGDTQYF.

The chain has TRBV5-1 and TRBJ1-6; possibly TRBD1 for D (5 bases). CDR1 SGHRS and CDR2 YFSETQ come from the germline V gene. V was shortened by 3 bases and J by 7 bases, with 14 bases between the two germline ends. CDR3 length: 15 amino acids. CDR3 sequence (DNA): TGCGCCAGCAGCTCGGCGCTAGGGGTAAATTCACCCCTCCACTTT. Amino acid sequence: CASSSALGVNSPLHF.

In its sample, this clone was seen a few times. One end of the junction fails to match germline, which may point to a read error. This sequence joins TRBV10-3 and TRBJ2-7; D perhaps matches TRBD1 (6 bases). The CDR3 covers 12 residues. Germline values: CDR1 ENHRY, CDR2 SYGVKD. The chain's CDR3 is CAISESQRQGQF. The CDR3 coding sequence is TGTGCCATCAGTGAGTCACAACGGCAGGGGCAGTTC.

This chain joins TRBV2 and TRBJ1-1; tentative D call: TRBD1 (5 bases). Germline CDR1 SNHLY, CDR2 FYNNEI. The ends were cut back, 1 base at V and 2 bases at J, with 8 bases in the middle. CDR3 length: 14 residues. The CDR3 bases are TGTGCCAGCAGTGAAGTTACAGGTAACACTGAAGCTTTCTTT. Amino acids: CASSEVTGNTEAFF.

The CDR3 sequence: CASSFTVAGGYNEQFF. The CDR3 DNA reads as TGTGCCAGCAGCTTTACAGTGGCGGGGGGCTACAATGAGCAGTTCTTC. The V and J genes are TRBV9 and TRBJ2-1, with 8 bases aligning to TRBD2. The CDR3 consists of 16 residues. Germline values: CDR1 SGDLS, CDR2 YYNGEE. The V and J ends lost 4 bases and 3 bases, in that order; junction bases with no gene match: 9.

The DNA for the CDR3 is TGTGCCAGCAGCCAGTTACGCTTTGGGGACAGCACAGATACGCAGTATTTT. Its translation is CASSQLRFGDSTDTQYF. The chain combines TRBV11-2 with TRBJ2-3; D may correspond to TRBD1 or TRBD2 (5 bases each). This CDR3 region has 17 residues. The V end was cut by 5 bases, the J end by 0 bases, with 18 bases between. The germline V gene has CDR1 SGHAT and CDR2 FQNNGV.

This clone was picked up a small number of times. The CDR3 sequence: CASSRKTGSMIETQYF. The CDR3 nucleotides read TGTGCCAGCAGCCGAAAGACAGGCTCCATGATAGAGACCCAGTACTTC. The V gene is TRBV5-4, the J gene TRBJ2-5, with D maybe TRBD1 (6 bases). V lost 4 bases and J lost 4, with 20 bases in between. The length of the CDR3 is 16 residues. Per germline, CDR1 SGHNT and CDR2 YYREEE (reference sequence). The full variable domain, its missing parts supplied by reference TRBV5-4 and TRBJ2-5, is ETGVTQSPTHLIKTRGQQVTLRCSSQSGHNTVSWYQQALGQGPQFIFQYYREEENGRGNFPPRFSGLQFPNYSSELNVNALELDDSALYLCASSRKTGSMIETQYFGPGTRLLVL.

The rearrangement links TRBV6-6 to TRBJ2-1; D tentatively reads TRBD1 or TRBD2 (7 bases each). Trimming stripped 8 bases from V and 3 bases from J, with 20 bases between. Germline V gene data show CDR1 as MNHNY and CDR2 as SVGAGI (reference sequence). The CDR3 loop spans 16 amino acids. CDR3 amino acids: CASETSQGGLYNEQFF. DNA of the CDR3: TGTGCCAGCGAAACGTCTCAGGGGGGGCTCTACAATGAGCAGTTCTTC.

The rearrangement uses TRBV9 and TRBJ2-5; 9 positions agree with TRBD2. V was clipped by 4 bases and J by 2 bases; unmatched bases: 15. The CDR3 has 18 residues. Germline V gene lookup returns CDR1 SGDLS and CDR2 YYNGEE. The CDR3 region has the DNA TGTGCCAGCAGCCCAATGGGGCGGGGGGGCCTCTCACAAGAGACCCAGTACTTC. It yields the protein CASSPMGRGGLSQETQYF.

A few counts support this clone. This rearrangement joins TRBV29-1 to TRBJ1-2, with D tentatively TRBD1 (6 bases). CDR1 and CDR2 (germline): SQVTM, ANQGSEA. The CDR3 runs 14 residues. V shed 1 base and J shed 8 bases, with 17 bases lying between them. The CDR3 DNA sequence: TGCAGCGTTGAAGGGGAAAACAGGGCTCGGGGCTACACCTTC. This gives the protein CSVEGENRARGYTF. The complete variable domain, with remaining parts taken from reference TRBV29-1 and TRBJ1-2, reads SAVISQKPSRDICQRGTSLTIQCQVDSQVTMMFWYRQQPGQSLTLIATANQGSEATYESGFVIDKFPISRPNLTFSTLTVSNMSPEDSSIYLCSVEGENRARGYTFGSGTRLTVV.